The 15 T cell receptor beta chains presented below share a single source sample, sequenced in a study of shared clonotypes between healthy human individuals. The naive CD8 population came from CD45RO-negative cells selected for CCR7, without terminally differentiated effector memory CD45RA+ cells. Sequencing used immunoSEQ multiplex PCR; TCRdb keeps in-frame clones, though not all of them. The top ten hold around 1.7% of the sample, which has around 2.1 million clones, approximately 94% seen once. The sequenced material came from naive CD8+ T cells from PBMCs. These receptors were taken from a young man in good health. Some clones in this sample may be carry-over from other donors' samples.

The gene calls are TRBV6-5 and TRBJ1-1; D unclear. V lost 7 bases and J lost 1, with 16 bases in between. Germline lookup yields CDR1 MNHEY and CDR2 SVGAGI. The CDR3 extends over 15 amino acids. The CDR3: CASNAYKSGNTEAFF. In DNA, the CDR3 is TGTGCCAGCAACGCCTACAAATCGGGGAACACTGAAGCTTTCTTT.

This clone came up once. The chain joins TRBV4-3 to TRBJ2-7; 7 nucleotides agree with TRBD1. The germline gives CDR1 LGHNA, CDR2 YSLEER. CDR3 length: 15 amino acids. V lost 1 base, J lost 2 bases, and 5 bases stayed unmatched. CDR3 DNA sequence: TGCGCCAGCAGCCAAGGCCAAGGGGGCCCCTACGAGCAGTACTTC. The encoded protein is CASSQGQGGPYEQYF.

The chain uses TRBV28 and TRBJ1-5; maybe TRBD1 (6 bases). CDR3 length: 16 residues. Trimming left V 5 bases short and J 0 bases short, with 14 bases between. The germline V gene encodes CDR1 MDHEN and CDR2 SYDVKM. CDR3 DNA: TGTGCCAGCAGTCGGGACACCGTTTATAGCAATCAGCCCCAGCATTTT. Encoded protein: CASSRDTVYSNQPQHF.

V gene TRBV7-8 combines with J gene TRBJ2-7; D unclear. Trimming left V 2 bases short and J 6 bases short, with 11 bases between. CDR3 length equals 13 residues. Germline lookup yields CDR1 SGHVS and CDR2 FQNEAQ. This chain's CDR3 is CASSLNTPSEQYF. The CDR3, as DNA: TGTGCCAGCAGCTTAAACACCCCTTCCGAGCAGTACTTC.

The chain links TRBV19 to TRBJ2-1; 9 bases line up with TRBD2. There are 16 residues in the CDR3. The germline CDR1 and CDR2 sequences are LNHDA and SQIVND (reference sequence). V lost 0 bases and J lost 10; bases outside the gene matches: 10. The CDR3 sequence is CASSIDIGGRAGEQFF. DNA of the CDR3: TGTGCCAGTAGTATAGATATTGGCGGGAGGGCCGGAGAGCAGTTCTTC.

V gene TRBV5-1 combines with J gene TRBJ2-5; D gene ambiguous. The V end was cut by 2 bases, the J end by 5 bases, with 16 bases between. CDR3 length equals 15 residues. Germline V lookup: CDR1 SGHRS, CDR2 YFSETQ. The CDR3 here is CASSFRPDIRETQYF. The CDR3 region has the DNA TGCGCCAGCAGCTTTCGGCCGGATATCCGGGAGACCCAGTACTTC.

This chain joins TRBV19 and TRBJ2-1; D is possibly TRBD1 or TRBD2 (6 bases each). This CDR3 region has 17 residues. Trimming pared 4 bases from V and 5 bases from J, leaving 21 bases between. CDR1 and CDR2 (germline): LNHDA, SQIVND (reference sequence). The CDR3 is CASSTLLGGPVHNEQFF. The CDR3 nucleotides are TGTGCCAGTAGTACTCTGCTCGGGGGCCCCGTCCACAATGAGCAGTTCTTC.

This clone was counted between two and nine times. V is TRBV19 and J is TRBJ1-2; tentatively, D is TRBD1 (5 bases). Germline lookup yields CDR1 LNHDA and CDR2 SQIVND (reference sequence). V lost 4 bases and J lost 3, with 18 bases in between. This CDR3 region has 16 residues. For the CDR3, the DNA is TGTGCCAGTAGTACGCCCCTCTGGGACGGGGACTATGGCTACACCTTC. This translates into CASSTPLWDGDYGYTF.

For the CDR3, the DNA is TGTGCCAGCAGTATCCTGGGACCATTGATGAACACTGAAGCTTTCTTT. Residues: CASSILGPLMNTEAFF. The V and J genes are TRBV27 and TRBJ1-1, with a tentative D call TRBD1 (5 bases). The V end lost 5 bases, the J end lost 0 bases, and 16 bases lay between the germline ends. CDR1 MNHEY and CDR2 SMNVEV come from the germline V gene (reference sequence). The CDR3 runs 16 residues.

The chain employs TRBV27 and TRBJ1-5; 9 nucleotides match TRBD1. Germline V gives CDR1 MNHEY, CDR2 SMNVEV (reference sequence). The CDR3 runs to 15 residues. The trim removed 5 bases at V and 5 bases at J, leaving 7 bases unmatched. The CDR3 DNA is TGTGCCAGCAGTGCGTCCGGGACAGGGTATCAGCCCCAGCATTTT. Its translation: CASSASGTGYQPQHF.

J is TRBJ2-7 and V is TRBV7-9; D is ambiguous. V was shortened by 5 bases and J by 3 bases, with 5 bases between the two germline ends. The CDR3 is made up of 11 amino acids. Germline CDR1 SEHNR, CDR2 FQNEAQ (reference sequence). The CDR3 sequence: CASSDHYEQYF. The CDR3, as DNA: TGTGCCAGCAGCGACCACTACGAGCAGTACTTC.

This clone was observed a single time. The gene calls are TRBV7-9 and TRBJ1-6, with D possibly being TRBD1 (5 bases). The CDR3 spans 15 residues. The V end was cut by 4 bases, the J end by 9 bases, with 16 bases between. Per germline, CDR1 SEHNR and CDR2 FQNEAQ (reference sequence). CDR3 nucleotide sequence: TGTGCCAGCAGCTCCACGGGACCGTCCTTTTCACCCCTCCACTTT. This sequence encodes CASSSTGPSFSPLHF.

The gene calls are TRBV30 and TRBJ1-1; possibly TRBD1 for D (5 bases). This CDR3 is 12 amino acids long. The germline V gene encodes CDR1 GTSNPN and CDR2 SVGIG (reference sequence). Trimming shortened V by 8 bases and J by 0 bases, and 10 bases separated the two germline ends. The CDR3 region has the DNA TGTGCCCTGTGGGGGGTGAACACTGAAGCTTTCTTT. Its protein is CALWGVNTEAFF.

Worth noting for this clone: This same CDR3 is encoded by further DNA sequences in the sample. The rearrangement links TRBV7-9 to TRBJ1-5; D ambiguous. V was clipped by 5 bases and J by 4 bases, with 9 bases between them. Per germline, CDR1 SEHNR and CDR2 FQNEAQ (reference sequence). This CDR3 is built from 13 residues. CDR3 amino acids: CASSDGLNQPQHF. Written as DNA, the CDR3 is TGTGCCAGCAGCGACGGGTTAAATCAGCCCCAGCATTTT.

Notes on this clone: One end of the junction is discordant with germline, which a read error may explain. The V and J genes are TRBV11-2 and TRBJ2-7; no clear D gene. Germline lookup yields CDR1 SGHAT and CDR2 FQNNGV. The CDR3 extends over 9 amino acids. DNA for the CDR3: TGTGCCAGCAGCTTCCGGGTGCCCTTC. As protein: CASSFRVPF.